This TCR beta chain was observed in a study of cytomegalovirus exposure and HLA in healthy donors. The wider study: Researchers found that more than 70% of 398 genotyped donors fell within the Caucasian-associated ancestry cluster.

Findings and caveats of the study: Later analysis identified several of the most significant clusters that appeared linked to common viral pathogens. Some V segments (TRBV6-2 and TRBV6-3 among them) were excluded as indistinguishable. A link between a missense DCLRE1C variant and TCR beta V- and J-gene trimming emerged from a later analysis.

This CDR3 has 16 amino acids. The V gene end was trimmed by 5 bases and the J gene end by 2 bases; junction bases not matched to a gene: 10. Germline CDR1 is SGHVS and CDR2 is FNYEAQ. A remark on this clone: No antigen is known for it.

With 60 Vbeta and 13 Jbeta primers, the PCR was carried out. Here immunoSEQ multiplex PCR was the method, and the copy in TCRdb shows in-frame clones only, minus some. The repertoire table contains roughly 190,000 clones. This clonotype originated in a woman in her late teens or twenties in good health and CMV-seropositive. This chain joins TRBV7-6 and TRBJ2-5; TRBD1 aligns across 8 bases. Sequenced: PBMCs. The CDR3 protein is CASSHSRRDRQETQYF. Written as DNA, the CDR3 is TGTGCCAGCAGCCATTCCCGAAGGGACAGGCAAGAGACCCAGTACTTC.